These 23 T cell receptor beta chains came from one sample sequenced in a study of persistence of HIV-infected CD4 T cells. An overlapping HIV-1 Gag peptide pool stimulated these cells at about 1 ug/peptide/mL. Sorting selected CD4+ T cells upregulating both CD40 ligand and CD69. Their cognate antigens are unknown. Sequencing used immunoSEQ version 4 in survey mode. Assay used: immunoSEQ multiplex PCR; TCRdb lists only in-frame clones, some missing. The sample shows 25,000 to 35,000 clones, roughly 70% of them seen only once. The sequenced sample was CD4+ T cells sorted from PBMCs after approximately 19-hour stimulation, obtained from a patient who received antiretroviral therapy. The receptor source for this set is an adult man with HIV who was CMV-seropositive.

There are a few counts of this clone. The chain is built from TRBV9 and TRBJ2-7; maybe TRBD1 (6 bases). Germline loops: CDR1 SGDLS, CDR2 YYNGEE. This CDR3 spans 15 amino acids. V shed 0 bases and J shed 0 bases, with 10 bases lying between them. CDR3 in amino acids: CASSVGTDSSYEQYF. Here the CDR3 DNA reads TGTGCCAGCAGCGTAGGGACGGACAGCTCCTACGAGCAGTACTTC.

V gene TRBV29-1 combines with J gene TRBJ2-2; D possibly uses TRBD1 or TRBD2 (5 bases each). The CDR3 has 13 amino acids. Germline CDR1 and CDR2: SQVTM and ANQGSEA. The V end was cut by 6 bases, the J end by 5 bases, with 13 bases between. For the CDR3, the DNA is TGCAGCGTCGGGACGTTAGGGACCGGGGAGCTGTTTTTT. This encodes CSVGTLGTGELFF.

This clone showed up just a few times. The chain recombines TRBV2 with TRBJ2-6; D remains unclear. The ends were cut back, 5 bases at V and 2 bases at J, with 10 bases in the middle. This CDR3 region has 15 residues. The germline CDR1 and CDR2 sequences are SNHLY and FYNNEI. The CDR3 spells CASSQDWTGANVLTF. CDR3 sequence (DNA): TGTGCCAGCAGTCAAGACTGGACTGGGGCCAACGTCCTGACTTTC. Combining the CDR3 with reference TRBV2 and TRBJ2-6 gives the whole variable domain EPEVTQTPSHQVTQMGQEVILRCVPISNHLYFYWYRQILGQKVEFLVSFYNNEISEKSEIFDDQFSVERPDGSNFTLKIRSTKLEDSAMYFCASSQDWTGANVLTFGAGSRLTVL.

This sequence joins TRBV4-1 and TRBJ2-6; D unresolved. V was clipped by 1 base and J by 0 bases, with 7 bases between them. The CDR3 runs to 16 residues. CDR1 is MGHRA, CDR2 YSYEKL, per germline. The CDR3: CASSQVPNSGANVLTF. The CDR3 nucleotides read TGCGCCAGCAGCCAAGTTCCTAACTCTGGGGCCAACGTCCTGACTTTC.

The rearrangement links TRBV28 to TRBJ1-5; 9 bases are shared with TRBD1. The J segment lost 7 bases and the V segment lost 3 bases, leaving 7 bases of the junction unmatched. The CDR3 is made up of 15 amino acids. CDR1 is MDHEN and CDR2 is SYDVKM in the germline V gene. DNA of the CDR3: TGTGCCAGCAGTTTGGGACAGGGAGGAGGGCAGCCCCAGCATTTT. Its protein is CASSLGQGGGQPQHF.

The gene calls are TRBV5-8 and TRBJ2-7; 9 bases align to TRBD2. V lost 2 bases to trimming and J lost 3 bases; unmatched junction nucleotides: 6. CDR1 and CDR2 (germline): SGHTS, YDEGEE. This CDR3 comprises 15 residues. CDR3 loop: CASSFSGGYLYEQYF. The CDR3, as DNA: TGTGCCAGCAGCTTTAGCGGGGGATACCTCTACGAGCAGTACTTC.

The chain is built from TRBV6-5 and TRBJ1-3; D gene unclear. The CDR3 extends over 13 amino acids. Trimming shortened V by 7 bases and J by 0 bases, and 7 bases separated the two germline ends. Germline V gene lookup returns CDR1 MNHEY and CDR2 SVGAGI. The CDR3 region has the DNA TGTGCCAGCAAAGACAACTCTGGAAACACCATATATTTT. Translating gives CASKDNSGNTIYF.

The gene calls are TRBV27 and TRBJ2-5, with D perhaps matching TRBD1 (7 bases). The V end was cut by 2 bases, the J end by 6 bases, with 13 bases between. The CDR3 contains 14 residues. The germline CDR1 and CDR2 sequences are MNHEY and SMNVEV (reference sequence). CDR3 residues: CASSLGQGGQTQYF. CDR3 DNA sequence: TGTGCCAGCAGTTTAGGGCAGGGGGGACAGACCCAGTACTTC.

This clone was picked up a small number of times. The chain links TRBV5-5 to TRBJ1-1, with D possibly TRBD1 on 6 matching bases. From germline, CDR1 is SGHKS and CDR2 YYEKEE (reference sequence). This CDR3 has 15 amino acids. Trimming took off 4 bases at V and 4 bases at J, with 17 bases between the two ends. The CDR3 reads CASSPQQGASTEAFF. For the CDR3, the DNA is TGTGCCAGCAGCCCACAACAGGGAGCGAGCACTGAAGCTTTCTTT. Full variable domain (remainder filled in from reference TRBV5-5 and TRBJ1-1): DAGVTQSPTHLIKTRGQQVTLRCSPISGHKSVSWYQQVLGQGPQFIFQYYEKEERGRGNFPDRFSARQFPNYSSELNVNALLLGDSALYLCASSPQQGASTEAFFGQGTRLTVV.

This clone was detected a few times. The chain couples TRBV14 to TRBJ2-6, with 10 bases matching TRBD1. V was pared by 4 bases and J by 0 bases, with 6 bases of the junction left unmatched. Germline V gene data show CDR1 as SGHDN and CDR2 as FVKESK. The CDR3 spans 18 residues. The chain's CDR3 is CASSRRTGGSSGANVLTF. CDR3 bases: TGTGCCAGCAGCCGCAGGACAGGGGGTAGCTCTGGGGCCAACGTCCTGACTTTC.

This clone was observed a single time. The rearrangement uses TRBV6-1 and TRBJ1-5; no reliable D call. With 2 bases removed from V and 3 bases from J, the gap between germline ends came to 5 bases. Per the germline V gene, CDR1 is MNHNS and CDR2 is SASEGT. CDR3 length: 13 amino acids. CDR3 sequence: CASSENFNQPQHF. CDR3 in DNA: TGTGCCAGCAGTGAAAACTTCAATCAGCCCCAGCATTTT.

The chain couples TRBV29-1 to TRBJ2-7; D is possibly TRBD1 (5 bases). The CDR3 length is 14 residues. Germline V gene lookup returns CDR1 SQVTM and CDR2 ANQGSEA. Trimming left V 0 bases short and J 10 bases short, with 19 bases between. The CDR3 nucleotides are TGCAGCGTTGAAGATCCTCAGGGTTCCAGAAAACAGTACTTC. Protein sequence: CSVEDPQGSRKQYF.

A note on this clone: A junction boundary mismatches the germline segment, possibly from a read error. The V call is TRBV7-9, the J call TRBJ1-5; 7 positions match TRBD1. The CDR3 runs 14 residues. Germline CDR1 reads SEHNR; CDR2 reads FQNEAQ (reference sequence). CDR3 in DNA: TGTGCCAGCAGCTTGGAAGGGGGCAACCAGCCCCAGCATTTT. Translation: CASSLEGGNQPQHF. The full variable domain, rest sourced from reference TRBV7-9 and TRBJ1-5, is DTGVSQNPRHKITKRGQNVTFRCDPISEHNRLYWYRQTLGQGPEFLTYFQNEAQLEKSRLLSDRFSAERPKGSFSTLEIQRTEQGDSAMYLCASSLEGGNQPQHFGDGTRLSIL.

The chain is built from TRBV13 and TRBJ1-1; D remains unclear. Looked up from germline, CDR1 is PRHDT and CDR2 is FYEKMQ (reference sequence). The CDR3 consists of 14 residues. V was clipped by 0 bases and J by 1 base, with 6 bases between them. This CDR3 reads CASSLGPQNTEAFF. The CDR3 bases are TGTGCCAGCAGCTTAGGCCCCCAGAACACTGAAGCTTTCTTT.

This clone showed up just a few times. The chain carries TRBV19 and TRBJ2-2; a weak D match, TRBD1 (5 bases). The V and J ends lost 8 bases and 2 bases respectively, with 12 bases between them. The germline gives CDR1 LNHDA, CDR2 SQIVND (reference sequence). This CDR3 contains 14 residues. The CDR3 bases are TGTGCCAGTGATGATAGGGGAAACACCGGGGAGCTGTTTTTT. Translating it yields CASDDRGNTGELFF.

The V and J genes are TRBV7-2 and TRBJ1-6; maybe TRBD1 (6 bases). The CDR3 runs 14 residues. The germline CDR1 and CDR2 sequences are SGHTA and FQGNSA. V gave up 5 bases and J gave up 9 bases, with 14 bases separating them. This chain's CDR3 is CASSPQQGSSPLHF. The DNA for the CDR3 is TGTGCCAGCAGCCCTCAGCAGGGGAGTTCACCCCTCCACTTT.

The chain couples TRBV27 to TRBJ2-1; 7 positions match TRBD2. Germline V gene data show CDR1 as MNHEY and CDR2 as SMNVEV (reference sequence). The CDR3 loop spans 15 amino acids. V lost 5 bases and J lost 5; bases outside the gene matches: 9. The CDR3 loop is CASSQLKAGHNEQFF. For the CDR3, the DNA is TGTGCCAGCAGTCAATTGAAAGCGGGGCACAATGAGCAGTTCTTC.

The CDR3 region has the DNA TGTGCCAGTTGGGGGGGCACTGAAGCTTTCTTT. It is translated as CASWGGTEAFF. The chain is built from TRBV25-1 and TRBJ1-1; D is perhaps TRBD1 (5 bases). The germline V and J ends were trimmed by 9 bases and 4 bases, with 9 bases remaining between them. Germline V lookup: CDR1 MGHDK, CDR2 SYGVNS. This CDR3 is 11 amino acids long.

The chain is built from TRBV28 and TRBJ1-4, with 7 positions matching TRBD1. Trimming cost V 5 bases and J 1 base; bases outside gene matches: 10. Germline V CDR1 and CDR2: MDHEN, SYDVKM. The CDR3 has 17 residues. In DNA form, the CDR3 reads TGTGCCAGCAGTCCATCCGGGACAGCCAGAACTAATGAAAAACTGTTTTTT. Translation: CASSPSGTARTNEKLFF.

The V call is TRBV6-2 or TRBV6-3, the J call TRBJ1-5; a weak D match, TRBD1 (6 bases). The CDR3 extends over 15 amino acids. Trimming stripped 3 bases from V and 6 bases from J, with 15 bases between. Germline-derived CDR1 and CDR2 are MNHEY and SVGEGT. The CDR3: CASSYGQGKGQPQHF. In DNA, the CDR3 is TGTGCCAGCAGTTATGGGCAGGGGAAAGGTCAGCCCCAGCATTTT.

This chain joins TRBV5-4 and TRBJ1-2, with D perhaps TRBD1 (6 bases). The V and J ends lost 3 bases and 5 bases respectively, with 14 bases between them. CDR3 size: 14 residues. From germline, CDR1 is SGHNT and CDR2 YYREEE (reference sequence). CDR3 DNA sequence: TGTGCCAGCAGCTCGGACAGCCCAAAGTATGGCTACACCTTC. Translated, it gives CASSSDSPKYGYTF.

V gene TRBV18 combines with J gene TRBJ2-7; TRBD1 or TRBD2 may be the D gene (5 bases each). The germline CDR1 and CDR2 sequences are KGHSH and LQKENI. The CDR3 consists of 15 residues. V was pared by 2 bases and J by 7 bases, with 18 bases between. CDR3 nucleotides: TGTGCCAGCTCACCAATGGGGACGGGCCTGGAAGAGCAGTACTTC. Translation gives CASSPMGTGLEEQYF.

This chain joins TRBV19 and TRBJ2-2; TRBD1 or TRBD2 may be the D gene (6 bases each). Germline CDR1 and CDR2: LNHDA and SQIVND (reference sequence). This CDR3 is 15 amino acids long. V was clipped by 6 bases and J by 5 bases, with 16 bases between them. In DNA form, the CDR3 reads TGTGCCAGTAGGGTCAGACTAGGGGGGACCGGGGAGCTGTTTTTT. Encoded protein: CASRVRLGGTGELFF.